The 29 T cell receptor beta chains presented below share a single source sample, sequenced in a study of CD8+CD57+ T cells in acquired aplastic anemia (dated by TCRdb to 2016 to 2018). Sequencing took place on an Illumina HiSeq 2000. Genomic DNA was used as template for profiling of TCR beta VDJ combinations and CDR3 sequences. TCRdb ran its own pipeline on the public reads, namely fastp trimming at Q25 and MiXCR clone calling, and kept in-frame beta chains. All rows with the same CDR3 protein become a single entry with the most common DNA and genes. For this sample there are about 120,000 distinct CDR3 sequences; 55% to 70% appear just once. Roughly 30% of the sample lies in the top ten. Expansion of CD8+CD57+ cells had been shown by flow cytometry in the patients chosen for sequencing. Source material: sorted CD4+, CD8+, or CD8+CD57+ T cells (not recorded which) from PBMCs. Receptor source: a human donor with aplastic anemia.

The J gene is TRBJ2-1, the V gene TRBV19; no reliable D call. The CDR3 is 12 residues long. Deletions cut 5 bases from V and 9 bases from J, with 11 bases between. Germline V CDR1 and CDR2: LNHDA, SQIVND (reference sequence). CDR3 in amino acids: CASSFPVSEQFF. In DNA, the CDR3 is TGTGCCAGTAGTTTCCCGGTTAGTGAGCAGTTCTTC.

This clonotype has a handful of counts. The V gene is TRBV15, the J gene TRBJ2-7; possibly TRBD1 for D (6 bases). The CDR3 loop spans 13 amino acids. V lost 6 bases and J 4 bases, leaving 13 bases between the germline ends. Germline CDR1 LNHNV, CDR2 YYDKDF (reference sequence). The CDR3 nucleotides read TGTGCCACCAGAGCCCAGGGGCGGTACGAGCAGTACTTC. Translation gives CATRAQGRYEQYF.

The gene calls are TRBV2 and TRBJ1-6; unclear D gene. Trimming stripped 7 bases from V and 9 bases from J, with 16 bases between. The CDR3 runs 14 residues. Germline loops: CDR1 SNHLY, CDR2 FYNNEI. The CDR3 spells CASTLAGNGSPLHF. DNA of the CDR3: TGTGCCAGCACCCTGGCGGGGAATGGTTCACCCCTCCACTTT.

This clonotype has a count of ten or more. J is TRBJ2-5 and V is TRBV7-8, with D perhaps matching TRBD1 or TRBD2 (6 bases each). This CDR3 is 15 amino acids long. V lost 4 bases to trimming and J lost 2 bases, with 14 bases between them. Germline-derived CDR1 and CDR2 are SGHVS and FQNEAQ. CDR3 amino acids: CASSSSPGAQETQYF. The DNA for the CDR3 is TGTGCCAGCAGCTCGTCCCCGGGGGCTCAAGAGACCCAGTACTTC.

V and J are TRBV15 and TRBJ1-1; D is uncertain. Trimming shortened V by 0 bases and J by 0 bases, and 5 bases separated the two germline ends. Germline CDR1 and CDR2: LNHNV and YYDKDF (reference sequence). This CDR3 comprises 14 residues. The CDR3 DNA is TGTGCCACCAGCAGAGATCGTTTGAACACTGAAGCTTTCTTT. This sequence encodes CATSRDRLNTEAFF.

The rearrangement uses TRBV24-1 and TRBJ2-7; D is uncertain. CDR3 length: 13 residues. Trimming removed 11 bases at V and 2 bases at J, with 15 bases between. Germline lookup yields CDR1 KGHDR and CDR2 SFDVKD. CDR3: CASPPGPTYEQYF. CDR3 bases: TGTGCCAGCCCCCCAGGACCCACCTACGAGCAGTACTTC.

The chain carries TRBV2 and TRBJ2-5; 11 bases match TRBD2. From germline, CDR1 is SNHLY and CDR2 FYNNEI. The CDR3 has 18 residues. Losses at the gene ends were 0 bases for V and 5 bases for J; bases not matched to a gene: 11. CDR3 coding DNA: TGTGCCAGCAGTGAAGCGGATATAGCGGGAGGGCCGGGGGAGACCCAGTACTTC. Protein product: CASSEADIAGGPGETQYF.

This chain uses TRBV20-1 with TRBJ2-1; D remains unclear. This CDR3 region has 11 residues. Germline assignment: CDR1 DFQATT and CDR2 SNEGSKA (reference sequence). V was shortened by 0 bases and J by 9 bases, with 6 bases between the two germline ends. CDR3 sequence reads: CSARDMSEQFF. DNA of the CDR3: TGCAGTGCTAGAGATATGAGTGAGCAGTTCTTC.

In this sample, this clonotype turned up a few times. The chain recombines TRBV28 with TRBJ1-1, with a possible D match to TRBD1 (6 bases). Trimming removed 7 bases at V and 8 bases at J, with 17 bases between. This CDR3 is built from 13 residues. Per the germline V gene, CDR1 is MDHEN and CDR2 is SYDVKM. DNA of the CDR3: TGTGCCAGCAACCTAGGGGGGCCAGTGGAAGCTTTCTTT. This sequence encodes CASNLGGPVEAFF. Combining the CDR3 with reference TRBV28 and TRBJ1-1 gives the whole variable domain DVKVTQSSRYLVKRTGEKVFLECVQDMDHENMFWYRQDPGLGLRLIYFSYDVKMKEKGDIPEGYSVSREKKERFSLILESASTNQTSMYLCASNLGGPVEAFFGQGTRLTVV.

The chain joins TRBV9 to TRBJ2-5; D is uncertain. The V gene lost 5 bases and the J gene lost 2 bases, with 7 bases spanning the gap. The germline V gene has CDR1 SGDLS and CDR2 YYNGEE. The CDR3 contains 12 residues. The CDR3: CASSREQETQYF. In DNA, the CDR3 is TGTGCCAGCAGTCGCGAGCAAGAGACCCAGTACTTC.

The CDR3 DNA follows: TGTGCCAGCAGCCGTCCCGGGACAGCTACCGGGGAGCTGTTTTTT. Translated, it gives CASSRPGTATGELFF. This chain links TRBV5-8 with TRBJ2-2; 7 nucleotides align to TRBD1. Germline V CDR1 and CDR2: SGHTS, YDEGEE. V lost 4 bases and J lost 5; bases outside the gene matches: 8. The length of the CDR3 is 15 residues.

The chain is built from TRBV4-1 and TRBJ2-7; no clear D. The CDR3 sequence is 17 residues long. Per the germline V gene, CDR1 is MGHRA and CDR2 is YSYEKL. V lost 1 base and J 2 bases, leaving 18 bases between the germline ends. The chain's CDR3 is CASSQGSIGPRTYEQYF. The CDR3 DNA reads TGCGCCAGCAGCCAAGGATCAATCGGGCCCAGGACCTACGAGCAGTACTTC.

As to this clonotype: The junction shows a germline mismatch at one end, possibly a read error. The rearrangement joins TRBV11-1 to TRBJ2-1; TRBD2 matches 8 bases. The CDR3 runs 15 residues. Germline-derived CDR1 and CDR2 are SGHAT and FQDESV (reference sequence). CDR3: CGSGAAGGSYNEQFF. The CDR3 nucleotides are TGTGGCAGCGGCGCGGCGGGGGGCTCCTACAATGAGCAGTTCTTC.

The CDR3 DNA reads TGTGCCAGCAGTTACTCGAACGGTCAGCCCCAGCATTTT. This translates into CASSYSNGQPQHF. The chain links TRBV6-5 to TRBJ1-5; unclear D gene. V gave up 0 bases and J gave up 6 bases, with 6 bases separating them. The germline V gene encodes CDR1 MNHEY and CDR2 SVGAGI. The CDR3 runs 13 residues.

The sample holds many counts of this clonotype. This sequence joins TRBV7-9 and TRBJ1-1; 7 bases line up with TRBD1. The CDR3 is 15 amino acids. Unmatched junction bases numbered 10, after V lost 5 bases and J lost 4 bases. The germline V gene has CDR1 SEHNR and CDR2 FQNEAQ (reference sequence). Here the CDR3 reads CASSPHQGGVTEAFF. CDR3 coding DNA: TGTGCCAGCAGCCCACACCAGGGGGGGGTCACTGAAGCTTTCTTT.

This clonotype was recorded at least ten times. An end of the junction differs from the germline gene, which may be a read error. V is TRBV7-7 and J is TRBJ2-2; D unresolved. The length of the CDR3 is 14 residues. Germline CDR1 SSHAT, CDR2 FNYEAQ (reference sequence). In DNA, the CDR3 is TGTGCTAGCAGCCATCGGGCCGACACCGGGGAGCTGTTTTTT. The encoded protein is CASSHRADTGELFF.

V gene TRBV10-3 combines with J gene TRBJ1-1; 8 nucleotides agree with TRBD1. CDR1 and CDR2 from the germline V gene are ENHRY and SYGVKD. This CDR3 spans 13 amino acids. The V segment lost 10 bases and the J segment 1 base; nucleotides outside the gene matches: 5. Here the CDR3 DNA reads TGTGCCACCCTGGGACAGGAGAACACTGAAGCTTTCTTT. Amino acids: CATLGQENTEAFF.

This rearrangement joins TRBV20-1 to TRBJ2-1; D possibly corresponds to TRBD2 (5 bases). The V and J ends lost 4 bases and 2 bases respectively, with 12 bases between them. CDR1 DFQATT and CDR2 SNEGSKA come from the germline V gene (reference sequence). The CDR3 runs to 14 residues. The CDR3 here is CSATLDSTYNEQFF. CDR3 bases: TGCAGTGCTACCTTGGACTCAACCTACAATGAGCAGTTCTTC.

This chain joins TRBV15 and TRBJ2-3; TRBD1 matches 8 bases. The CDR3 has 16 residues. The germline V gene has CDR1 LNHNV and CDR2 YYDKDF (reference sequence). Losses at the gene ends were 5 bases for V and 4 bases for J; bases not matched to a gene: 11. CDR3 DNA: TGTGCCACCAGCGATATAACAGGGGGTTCTTCAGATACGCAGTATTTT. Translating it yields CATSDITGGSSDTQYF.

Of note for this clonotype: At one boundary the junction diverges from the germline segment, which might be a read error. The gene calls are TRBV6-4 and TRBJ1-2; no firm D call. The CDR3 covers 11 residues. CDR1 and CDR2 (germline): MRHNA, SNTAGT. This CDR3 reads CASRPPPGYTF. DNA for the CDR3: TGCGCCAGCAGGCCCCCTCCTGGCTACACCTTC.

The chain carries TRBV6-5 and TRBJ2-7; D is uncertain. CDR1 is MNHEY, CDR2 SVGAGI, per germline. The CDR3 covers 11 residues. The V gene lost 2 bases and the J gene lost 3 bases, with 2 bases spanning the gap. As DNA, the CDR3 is TGTGCCAGCAGTTACAACTACGAGCAGTACTTC. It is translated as CASSYNYEQYF.

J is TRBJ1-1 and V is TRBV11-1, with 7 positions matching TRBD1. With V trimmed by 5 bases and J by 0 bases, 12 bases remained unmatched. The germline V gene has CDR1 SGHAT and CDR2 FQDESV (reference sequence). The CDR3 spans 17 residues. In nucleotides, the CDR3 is TGTGCCAGCAGCCCTGGGACAGACCACCCGATGAACACTGAAGCTTTCTTT. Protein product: CASSPGTDHPMNTEAFF.

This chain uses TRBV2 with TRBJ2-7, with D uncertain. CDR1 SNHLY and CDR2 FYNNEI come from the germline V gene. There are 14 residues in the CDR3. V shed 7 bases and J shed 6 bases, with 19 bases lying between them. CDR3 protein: CASNASPGAGEQYF. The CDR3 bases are TGTGCCAGCAATGCGTCCCCAGGAGCAGGCGAGCAGTACTTC.

CDR3 DNA sequence: TGTGCCAGCACCTGGGGGGGAAACACCATATATTTT. This translates into CASTWGGNTIYF. The gene calls are TRBV7-8 and TRBJ1-3; a weak D match, TRBD1 (5 bases). The CDR3 length is 12 residues. CDR1 SGHVS and CDR2 FQNEAQ come from the germline V gene. V lost 7 bases and J 4 bases, leaving 8 bases between the germline ends.

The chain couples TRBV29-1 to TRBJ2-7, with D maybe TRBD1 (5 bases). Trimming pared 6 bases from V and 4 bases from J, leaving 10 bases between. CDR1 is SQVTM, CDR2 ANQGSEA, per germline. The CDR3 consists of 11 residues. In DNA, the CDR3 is TGCAGCGTCCAACAGGATTACGAGCAGTACTTC. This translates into CSVQQDYEQYF.

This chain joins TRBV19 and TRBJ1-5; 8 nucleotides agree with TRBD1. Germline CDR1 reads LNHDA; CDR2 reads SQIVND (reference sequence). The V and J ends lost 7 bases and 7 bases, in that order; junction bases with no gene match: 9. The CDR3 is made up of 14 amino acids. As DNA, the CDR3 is TGTGCCAGTACTCCGGACAGGGTAGGACAGCCCCAGCATTTT. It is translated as CASTPDRVGQPQHF.

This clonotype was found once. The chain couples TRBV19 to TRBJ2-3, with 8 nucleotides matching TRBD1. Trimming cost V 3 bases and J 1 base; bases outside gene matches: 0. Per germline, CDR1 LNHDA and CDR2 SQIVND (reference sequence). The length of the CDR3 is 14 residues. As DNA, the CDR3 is TGTGCCAGTAGTATGACAGGGGGCACAGATACGCAGTATTTT. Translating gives CASSMTGGTDTQYF. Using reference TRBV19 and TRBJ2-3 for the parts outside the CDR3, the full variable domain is DGGITQSPKYLFRKEGQNVTLSCEQNLNHDAMYWYRQDPGQGLRLIYYSQIVNDFQKGDIAEGYSVSREKKESFPLTVTSAQKNPTAFYLCASSMTGGTDTQYFGPGTRLTVL.

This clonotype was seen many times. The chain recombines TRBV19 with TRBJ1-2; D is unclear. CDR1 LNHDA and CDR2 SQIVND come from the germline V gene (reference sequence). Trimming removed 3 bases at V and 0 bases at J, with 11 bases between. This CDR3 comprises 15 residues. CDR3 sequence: CASSIESQANYGYTF. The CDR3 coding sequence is TGTGCCAGTAGTATTGAGTCTCAGGCTAACTATGGCTACACCTTC.

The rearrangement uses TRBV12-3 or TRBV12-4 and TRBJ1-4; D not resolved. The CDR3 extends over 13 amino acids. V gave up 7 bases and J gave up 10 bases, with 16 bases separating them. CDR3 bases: TGTGCCAGCACCCTAGTAGTACCGGGAAAACTGTTTTTT. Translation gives CASTLVVPGKLFF.